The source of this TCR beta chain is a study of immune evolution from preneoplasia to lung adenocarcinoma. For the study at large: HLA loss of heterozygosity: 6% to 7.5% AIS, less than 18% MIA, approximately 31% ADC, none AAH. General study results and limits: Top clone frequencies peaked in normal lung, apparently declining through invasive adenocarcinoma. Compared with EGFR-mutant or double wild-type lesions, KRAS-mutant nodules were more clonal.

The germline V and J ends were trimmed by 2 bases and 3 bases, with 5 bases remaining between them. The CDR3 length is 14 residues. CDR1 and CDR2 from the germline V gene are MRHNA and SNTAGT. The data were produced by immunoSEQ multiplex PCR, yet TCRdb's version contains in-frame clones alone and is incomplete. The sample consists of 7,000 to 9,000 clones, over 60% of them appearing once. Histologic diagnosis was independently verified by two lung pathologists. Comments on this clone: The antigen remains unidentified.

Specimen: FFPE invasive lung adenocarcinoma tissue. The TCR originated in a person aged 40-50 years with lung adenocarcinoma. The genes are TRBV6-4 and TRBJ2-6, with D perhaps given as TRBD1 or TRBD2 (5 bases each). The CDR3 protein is CASSDGGGANVLTF. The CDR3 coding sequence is TGTGCCAGCAGTGACGGGGGTGGGGCCAACGTCCTGACTTTC.